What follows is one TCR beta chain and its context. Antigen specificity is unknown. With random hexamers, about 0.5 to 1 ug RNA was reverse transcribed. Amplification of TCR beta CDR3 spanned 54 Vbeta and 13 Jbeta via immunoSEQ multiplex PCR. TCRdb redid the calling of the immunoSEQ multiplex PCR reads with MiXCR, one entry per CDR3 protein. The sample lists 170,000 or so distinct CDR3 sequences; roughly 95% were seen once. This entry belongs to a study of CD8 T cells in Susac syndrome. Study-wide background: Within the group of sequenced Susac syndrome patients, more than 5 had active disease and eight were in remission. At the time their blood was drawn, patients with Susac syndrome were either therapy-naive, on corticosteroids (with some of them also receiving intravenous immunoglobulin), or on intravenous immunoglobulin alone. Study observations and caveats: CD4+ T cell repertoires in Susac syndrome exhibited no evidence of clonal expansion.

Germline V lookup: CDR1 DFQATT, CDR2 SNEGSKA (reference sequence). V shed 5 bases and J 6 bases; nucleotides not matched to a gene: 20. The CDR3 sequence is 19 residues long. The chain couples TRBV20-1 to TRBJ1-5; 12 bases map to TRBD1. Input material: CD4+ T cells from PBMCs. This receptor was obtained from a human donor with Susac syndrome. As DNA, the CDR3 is TGCAGTGCTGTAACCCACCTAGAACCGGGACAGGGGGCGGGTCAGCCCCAGCATTTT. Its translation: CSAVTHLEPGQGAGQPQHF.